The clone carrying this TCR beta chain was picked up a small number of times. What it recognizes is unknown. Blood was sampled at baseline, cycle 4 day 1, and cycle 7 day 1. This record belongs to a study of OX40 agonist ivuxolimab in advanced cancers. The overall study: Previous treatment with anti-PD-1, anti-PD-L1 or anti-CTLA-4 therapy was allowed; 40% had received some. Whole-study results and caveats: Averaging showed that CD8+ T cells had more expanded clones than CD4+ did.

Assay: immunoSEQ multiplex PCR; the TCRdb copy retains only in-frame clones and omits some. The sample has 70,000 to 85,000 clones; over 85% are singletons. The receptor was derived from an adult with an advanced solid tumor such as melanoma, head and neck, liver or kidney cancer. Sequenced material: CD4+ or CD8+ T cells sorted from blood, taken in a trial of the OX40 agonist ivuxolimab.

Here the CDR3 DNA reads TGTGCCAGCAGCGAGGACAGGGGAGTCGCGGAGCCCCAGCATTTT. Protein: CASSEDRGVAEPQHF. V is TRBV7-2 and J is TRBJ1-5; 9 nucleotides align to TRBD1. Germline V lookup: CDR1 SGHTA, CDR2 FQGNSA. This CDR3 is 15 amino acids long. The V segment lost 5 bases and the J segment 8 bases; nucleotides outside the gene matches: 10.